Listed here are 14 T cell receptor beta chains from one sample, sequenced in a study of cytomegalovirus exposure and HLA in healthy donors. Produced via immunoSEQ multiplex PCR; TCRdb's table is partial and in-frame only. The table lists 110,000 to 150,000 clones, about 90% of them singletons. Sequenced sample: PBMCs. The receptors here all came from a woman between 18 and 30 years old in good health and CMV-seropositive.

This clone was detected once. The rearrangement joins TRBV30 to TRBJ1-2; D is possibly TRBD1 (5 bases). CDR3 length: 16 amino acids. Per germline, CDR1 GTSNPN and CDR2 SVGIG (reference sequence). The V end lost 3 bases, the J end lost 4 bases, and 21 bases lay between the germline ends. As DNA, the CDR3 is TGTGCCTGGAGCCCAGGGCAGGGCCGAAACCCCTATGGCTACACCTTC. It yields the protein CAWSPGQGRNPYGYTF. Combining the CDR3 with reference TRBV30 and TRBJ1-2 gives the whole variable domain SQTIHQWPATLVQPVGSPLSLECTVEGTSNPNLYWYRQAAGRGLQLLFYSVGIGQISSEVPQNLSASRPQDRQFILSSKKLLLSDSGFYLCAWSPGQGRNPYGYTFGSGTRLTVV.

The chain carries TRBV6-1 and TRBJ1-5, with D possibly TRBD1 on 5 matching bases. The V gene lost 2 bases and the J gene lost 5 bases, with 7 bases spanning the gap. CDR1 is MNHNS, CDR2 SASEGT, per germline. This CDR3 is built from 13 residues. The DNA of the CDR3 is TGTGCCAGCAGTGAAATCAGGGATCAGCCCCAGCATTTT. It is translated as CASSEIRDQPQHF.

The chain combines TRBV27 with TRBJ2-7, with D perhaps matching TRBD2 (6 bases). Per germline, CDR1 MNHEY and CDR2 SMNVEV (reference sequence). Trimming shortened V by 2 bases and J by 2 bases, and 16 bases separated the two germline ends. The CDR3 length is 16 residues. The CDR3 sequence is CASSLRVGRPPYEQYF. CDR3 in DNA: TGTGCCAGCAGTTTACGGGTGGGGAGGCCACCCTACGAGCAGTACTTC.

The chain combines TRBV10-3 with TRBJ2-3; 9 nucleotides line up with TRBD1. J was trimmed by 0 bases and V by 6 bases; bases with no gene match: 13. The CDR3 spans 18 residues. Germline loops: CDR1 ENHRY, CDR2 SYGVKD. The CDR3 DNA follows: TGTGCCATCAGCGGGCTCAATACAGGGGGCGCGAGCACAGATACGCAGTATTTT. Residues: CAISGLNTGGASTDTQYF.

The chain carries TRBV27 and TRBJ1-2; TRBD1 might be the D (5 bases). The CDR3 is made up of 14 amino acids. Trimming removed 8 bases from V and 4 bases from J, with 17 bases in between. Germline lookup yields CDR1 MNHEY and CDR2 SMNVEV (reference sequence). The CDR3 sequence is CASCPQGGLYGYTF. CDR3 in DNA: TGTGCCAGCTGCCCCCAGGGTGGTCTCTATGGCTACACCTTC.

V gene TRBV27 combines with J gene TRBJ2-4; no clear D. Germline V lookup: CDR1 MNHEY, CDR2 SMNVEV (reference sequence). V was shortened by 5 bases and J by 2 bases, with 13 bases between the two germline ends. This CDR3 region has 15 residues. The CDR3 nucleotides read TGTGCCAGCAGTCTAGGCTGGCTAACCAAAAACATTCAGTACTTC. Translated, it gives CASSLGWLTKNIQYF.

This clone was counted a few times. The CDR3 nucleotides are TGTGCCAGCAGTGCCCCAACTAGCTTGCCGTTCTTC. Translation: CASSAPTSLPFF. V and J are TRBV27 and TRBJ2-1; D may be TRBD2 (6 bases). Germline V lookup: CDR1 MNHEY, CDR2 SMNVEV (reference sequence). The CDR3 sequence is 12 residues long. With 5 bases removed from V and 15 bases from J, the gap between germline ends came to 17 bases.

The chain combines TRBV10-3 with TRBJ2-3, with TRBD2 matching over 12 bases. V was clipped by 3 bases and J by 8 bases; unmatched bases: 6. The CDR3 is made up of 15 amino acids. Germline-derived CDR1 and CDR2 are ENHRY and SYGVKD. The CDR3 region has the DNA TGTGCCATCAGTGAAGGAACTAGCGGGAGGACTACGCAGTATTTT. Amino acids: CAISEGTSGRTTQYF.

The chain has TRBV30 and TRBJ2-5; 10 bases map to TRBD2. V dropped 3 bases and J dropped 2; count of bases not matched to a gene: 6. CDR3 length equals 15 residues. Germline loops: CDR1 GTSNPN, CDR2 SVGIG (reference sequence). The CDR3, as DNA: TGTGCCTGGAGCTCACGTAGCGGGGGGCAAGAGACCCAGTACTTC. Protein sequence: CAWSSRSGGQETQYF.

The rearrangement links TRBV7-8 to TRBJ2-2, with D hard to call. The V gene's germline CDR1 is SGHVS and CDR2 FQNEAQ. Trimming took 6 bases from V and 6 from J, leaving 8 bases between them. The CDR3 consists of 12 residues. CDR3 protein: CASSPHSGELFF. CDR3 nucleotides: TGTGCCAGCAGTCCCCATTCCGGGGAGCTGTTTTTT.

This chain links TRBV6-1 with TRBJ1-2; D unresolved. The CDR3 has 13 amino acids. V dropped 2 bases and J dropped 4 bases, with 8 bases sitting between them. CDR1 is MNHNS and CDR2 is SASEGT in the germline V gene. The CDR3 region is CASSELPLYGYTF. The CDR3 nucleotides read TGTGCCAGCAGTGAACTTCCCCTCTATGGCTACACCTTC.

This clone occurred once. The V and J genes are TRBV19 and TRBJ2-3, with D maybe TRBD1 (5 bases). V lost 1 base and J 0 bases, leaving 20 bases between the germline ends. This CDR3 has 19 residues. In germline, CDR1 is LNHDA, CDR2 SQIVND (reference sequence). CDR3 protein: CASSIVPPSWGLSTDTQYF. Written as DNA, the CDR3 is TGTGCCAGTAGTATAGTCCCGCCCTCTTGGGGCCTGAGCACAGATACGCAGTATTTT.

CDR3 nucleotides: TGTGCCAGCAGTTTATCCTGGGGGGGAGGGGAGACCCAGTACTTC. Encoded protein: CASSLSWGGGETQYF. This chain uses TRBV27 with TRBJ2-5; TRBD2 matches at 7 bases. The CDR3 has 15 residues. V was pared by 0 bases and J by 5 bases, with 6 bases of the junction left unmatched. Germline CDR1 is MNHEY and CDR2 is SMNVEV (reference sequence).

The rearrangement joins TRBV25-1 to TRBJ1-2, with unresolved D. This CDR3 is 13 amino acids long. Germline loops: CDR1 MGHDK, CDR2 SYGVNS. V dropped 6 bases and J dropped 7 bases, with 15 bases sitting between them. CDR3 nucleotides: TGTGCCAGCAGAAGTACGCGAGGAGGTGGCTACACCTTC. Translation gives CASRSTRGGGYTF.